This note documents a single TCR beta chain sequence. The antigen is undetermined. Germline assignment: CDR1 LNHDA and CDR2 SQIVND (reference sequence). V was trimmed by 7 bases and J by 2 bases, leaving 8 bases between them. This CDR3 spans 12 amino acids. The sample belongs to a study of T cell responses to AZD1222 COVID-19 vaccine. Study outcomes and limitations: As reported, nearly half of all spike-specific TCRs target variant regions that are unmutated. Spike-specific TCR breadth and depth went up after people got two AZD1222 doses. Seropositive status at baseline applied to only a handful of AZD1222 recipients.

Whether given at about 4 or about 12 weeks, second doses were pooled. Sequenced by immunoSEQ multiplex PCR; TCRdb stores in-frame clones only, minus some. The table includes 95,000 to 100,000 clones, about 88% detected once. This clonotype originated in an adult who received the AZD1222 COVID-19 vaccine. This rearrangement joins TRBV19 to TRBJ1-1; D not certain. Sequencing was performed on peripheral blood, taken 28 days after the second AZD1222 dose. The CDR3 DNA reads TGTGCCAGTATGGGCCAAAACACTGAAGCTTTCTTT. This translates into CASMGQNTEAFF. The whole variable domain, filled in from reference TRBV19 and TRBJ1-1, reads DGGITQSPKYLFRKEGQNVTLSCEQNLNHDAMYWYRQDPGQGLRLIYYSQIVNDFQKGDIAEGYSVSREKKESFPLTVTSAQKNPTAFYLCASMGQNTEAFFGQGTRLTVV.